Shown below are 22 T cell receptor beta chains from a single sample sequenced in a study of radiotherapy plus CTLA-4 blockade in lung cancer. Sequencing used immunoSEQ multiplex PCR; TCRdb keeps in-frame clones, though not all of them. Counted here are tens of thousands of clones, about four fifths occurring once; the ten biggest clones make up just over 0.8%. The input for sequencing was peripheral blood, taken from a patient treated with radiotherapy plus ipilimumab. The receptor set was obtained from a human donor with non-small cell lung cancer who had stable disease on radiotherapy plus ipilimumab.

This chain uses TRBV7-2 with TRBJ1-5; D is unclear. With 5 bases removed from V and 5 bases from J, the gap between germline ends came to 10 bases. The V gene's germline CDR1 is SGHTA and CDR2 FQGNSA. The CDR3 contains 13 residues. The CDR3 region is CASSPRRDQPQHF. In nucleotides, the CDR3 is TGTGCCAGCAGCCCCCGGAGGGATCAGCCCCAGCATTTT. Together with reference TRBV7-2 and TRBJ1-5, the CDR3 gives the full variable domain: GAGVSQSPSNKVTEKGKDVELRCDPISGHTALYWYRQSLGQGLEFLIYFQGNSAPDKSGLPSDRFSAERTGGSVSTLTIQRTQQEDSAVYLCASSPRRDQPQHFGDGTRLSIL.

The V gene is TRBV6-6, the J gene TRBJ2-7; the D gene is possibly TRBD2 (6 bases). V was clipped by 5 bases and J by 0 bases, with 11 bases between them. The CDR3 consists of 14 residues. Germline CDR1 is MNHNY and CDR2 is SVGAGI (reference sequence). CDR3 sequence: CASSDSGRSYEQYF. The DNA for the CDR3 is TGTGCCAGCAGTGATAGCGGTCGCTCCTACGAGCAGTACTTC.

This clone was recorded a few times. The chain links TRBV7-9 to TRBJ1-4; no reliable D call. CDR3 size: 16 residues. V gave up 5 bases and J gave up 5 bases, with 18 bases separating them. Germline V gene data show CDR1 as SEHNR and CDR2 as FQNEAQ (reference sequence). The CDR3 bases are TGTGCCAGCAGCCCCGGAGCCGGGCCTCAAAATGAAAAACTGTTTTTT. As protein: CASSPGAGPQNEKLFF.

This chain joins TRBV6-1 and TRBJ1-2; TRBD1 is a possible D gene (5 bases). This CDR3 is built from 15 residues. V was trimmed by 2 bases and J by 4 bases, leaving 14 bases between them. The germline gives CDR1 MNHNS, CDR2 SASEGT. CDR3 sequence (DNA): TGTGCCAGCAGTGAACAGGGCCTAAAGATCTATGGCTACACCTTC. Its protein is CASSEQGLKIYGYTF.

This clone has only one observation. The chain uses TRBV11-2 and TRBJ1-6; 11 bases are a match to TRBD1. In germline, CDR1 is SGHAT, CDR2 FQNNGV. The CDR3 is made up of 14 amino acids. The trim removed 4 bases at V and 9 bases at J, leaving 2 bases unmatched. The CDR3 protein is CASSSGTGGSPLHF. The CDR3 nucleotides read TGTGCCAGCAGCTCCGGGACAGGGGGTTCACCCCTCCACTTT.

This chain joins TRBV6-5 and TRBJ2-3; TRBD2 aligns across 7 bases. Germline assignment: CDR1 MNHEY and CDR2 SVGAGI. The J segment lost 6 bases and the V segment lost 8 bases, leaving 5 bases of the junction unmatched. This CDR3 is 12 amino acids long. CDR3 coding DNA: TGTGCCAGCTGGGGGGAGGGGGATACGCAGTATTTT. Translated, it gives CASWGEGDTQYF.

V usage is TRBV6-5 and J usage is TRBJ1-5; D is undetermined. Germline lookup yields CDR1 MNHEY and CDR2 SVGAGI. The CDR3 has 14 residues. With 5 bases removed from V and 7 bases from J, the gap between germline ends came to 15 bases. The CDR3: CASSMGGNGQPQHF. CDR3 coding DNA: TGTGCCAGCAGTATGGGAGGGAATGGCCAGCCCCAGCATTTT.

The CDR3 loop reads CASSPSYNEQFF. The DNA of the CDR3 is TGTGCCAGCAGCCCCTCCTACAATGAGCAGTTCTTC. This sequence joins TRBV7-9 and TRBJ2-1; D is uncertain. CDR1 and CDR2 from the germline V gene are SEHNR and FQNEAQ (reference sequence). This CDR3 is 12 amino acids long. Trimming cost V 5 bases and J 0 bases, with 2 bases left between them.

This chain links TRBV2 with TRBJ1-2; D ambiguous. Germline CDR1 reads SNHLY; CDR2 reads FYNNEI. The CDR3 runs 13 residues. Trimming stripped 3 bases from V and 3 bases from J, with 8 bases between. CDR3 region: CASSESQHYGYTF. The CDR3 DNA is TGTGCCAGCAGTGAGTCACAACACTATGGCTACACCTTC.

The chain uses TRBV29-1 and TRBJ1-1; D gene uncertain. The CDR3 extends over 12 amino acids. CDR1 and CDR2 from the germline V gene are SQVTM and ANQGSEA. V was cut by 4 bases and J by 4 bases, with 10 bases left in between. This CDR3 reads CSVVGVGTEAFF. In nucleotides, the CDR3 is TGCAGCGTTGTTGGGGTGGGCACTGAAGCTTTCTTT.

V is TRBV2 and J is TRBJ2-3; TRBD2 matches 9 bases. The CDR3 totals 15 residues. Trimming took 4 bases from V and 4 from J; bases not matched to a gene: 6. CDR1 SNHLY and CDR2 FYNNEI come from the germline V gene. The CDR3 protein is CASSGGSGRSDTQYF. DNA of the CDR3: TGTGCCAGCAGTGGAGGAAGCGGGAGGTCAGATACGCAGTATTTT. Full variable domain (outside the CDR3, taken from reference TRBV2 and TRBJ2-3): EPEVTQTPSHQVTQMGQEVILRCVPISNHLYFYWYRQILGQKVEFLVSFYNNEISEKSEIFDDQFSVERPDGSNFTLKIRSTKLEDSAMYFCASSGGSGRSDTQYFGPGTRLTVL.

The chain couples TRBV18 to TRBJ2-1; D remains ambiguous. The V gene's germline CDR1 is KGHSH and CDR2 LQKENI. CDR3 length equals 14 residues. With 2 bases removed from V and 7 bases from J, the gap between germline ends came to 12 bases. The CDR3 protein is CASSPKGSQNEQFF. Here the CDR3 DNA reads TGTGCCAGCTCACCAAAAGGCAGCCAGAATGAGCAGTTCTTC.

The chain combines TRBV7-3 with TRBJ2-3; maybe TRBD2 (5 bases). CDR1 and CDR2 from the germline V gene are SGHTA and FQGTGA. V lost 4 bases and J 6 bases, leaving 11 bases between the germline ends. The CDR3 covers 13 residues. The CDR3 region is CASSSSTGDTQYF. CDR3 sequence (DNA): TGTGCCAGCAGCTCAAGTACGGGGGATACGCAGTATTTT.

This chain uses TRBV7-3 with TRBJ2-3, with TRBD2 matching 12 bases. The CDR3 consists of 16 residues. V gave up 4 bases and J gave up 4 bases; unmatched junction bases: 6. The germline gives CDR1 SGHTA, CDR2 FQGTGA. CDR3 DNA: TGTGCCAGCAGCTCCCGGACTAGCGGGGCGGCAGATACGCAGTATTTT. This gives the protein CASSSRTSGAADTQYF.

In this sample, this clone turned up once. This chain links TRBV28 with TRBJ1-4; D may be TRBD1 (6 bases). The germline V gene has CDR1 MDHEN and CDR2 SYDVKM. Trimming shortened V by 6 bases and J by 2 bases, and 16 bases separated the two germline ends. The CDR3 covers 16 residues. DNA for the CDR3: TGTGCCAGCAGCCCGGCAGGGGTATACACTAATGAAAAACTGTTTTTT. This encodes CASSPAGVYTNEKLFF.

By its share, this clone is medium-sized. The chain links TRBV6-1 to TRBJ2-3, with TRBD1 identical over 8 bases. Germline V CDR1 and CDR2: MNHNS, SASEGT. The CDR3 covers 14 residues. Trimming at V came to 5 bases and at J to 8 bases, leaving 9 bases not matched to a gene. CDR3 coding DNA: TGTGCCAGCAGTTCCGGGACAGGCCTTGGTACGCAGTATTTT. As protein: CASSSGTGLGTQYF.

The chain has TRBV2 and TRBJ2-1; possibly TRBD1 for D (6 bases). CDR3 length equals 14 residues. CDR1 is SNHLY and CDR2 is FYNNEI in the germline V gene. Trimming shortened V by 6 bases and J by 0 bases, and 9 bases separated the two germline ends. This CDR3 is CASRGHNSYNEQFF. The CDR3, as DNA: TGTGCCAGCAGGGGACACAACTCCTACAATGAGCAGTTCTTC.

This chain connects TRBV5-5 to TRBJ1-1; D gene ambiguous. Between the trimmed V and J ends, which lost 4 bases and 4 bases, there was a span of 20 bases. This CDR3 contains 16 residues. In germline, CDR1 is SGHKS, CDR2 YYEKEE (reference sequence). The CDR3 here is CASSKTAGRLSTEAFF. CDR3 DNA: TGTGCCAGCAGCAAAACAGCCGGACGTCTGAGCACTGAAGCTTTCTTT.

The rearrangement uses TRBV7-9 and TRBJ1-4; D is perhaps TRBD1 (5 bases). Germline lookup yields CDR1 SEHNR and CDR2 FQNEAQ (reference sequence). The germline V and J ends were trimmed by 5 bases and 1 base, with 8 bases remaining between them. The length of the CDR3 is 14 residues. The CDR3 DNA reads TGTGCCAGCAGCGTAGACAGAACTAATGAAAAACTGTTTTTT. It yields the protein CASSVDRTNEKLFF.

The gene calls are TRBV2 and TRBJ2-1; 10 bases agree with TRBD1. The junction had 7 bases not matched to a gene; V was cut back by 5 bases and J by 9 bases. There are 14 residues in the CDR3. In germline, CDR1 is SNHLY, CDR2 FYNNEI. The CDR3 spells CASSRQGAGGEQFF. DNA for the CDR3: TGTGCCAGCAGTCGACAGGGGGCAGGGGGTGAGCAGTTCTTC.

The chain has TRBV7-9 and TRBJ2-7; 7 bases map to TRBD2. The CDR3 contains 17 residues. Germline V gene sequence: CDR1 SEHNR, CDR2 FQNEAQ (reference sequence). V lost 2 bases and J lost 5; bases outside the gene matches: 15. CDR3 in amino acids: CASSLSGSGGSGDEQYF. The DNA for the CDR3 is TGTGCCAGCAGCTTATCGGGCTCCGGCGGGAGCGGCGACGAGCAGTACTTC.

The rearrangement uses TRBV11-2 and TRBJ1-4; weak D call: TRBD1 (6 bases). V lost 0 bases, J lost 6 bases, and 11 bases lay in between. This CDR3 comprises 15 residues. Germline loops: CDR1 SGHAT, CDR2 FQNNGV. CDR3 residues: CASSLDRGWDEKLFF. CDR3 nucleotide sequence: TGTGCCAGCAGCTTAGACAGGGGATGGGATGAAAAACTGTTTTTT.